This T cell receptor (beta chain) was sequenced during a study of T cell repertoires in cytomegalovirus infection (dated by TCRdb to between 2018 and 2020). Turning to the overall study: Donor HLA type was relevant to the analysis, because carriage of CMV infection together with the matching HLA type was indicated by public TCR beta signatures. Overall study outcomes, separate from this receptor: In both this cohort and an independent roughly 400-donor cohort, the cumulative frequency of public TCR beta family members distinguished carriers of CMV infection plus the relevant HLA type. The ex vivo response was dominated by HLA-C-restricted CMV-specific TCR beta clonotypes, and the single most frequent clonotype in two of eight donors was supplied by these HLA-C-restricted clonotypes.

On this clonotype itself: Its antigen is unknown. Qualities for individual bases were not recorded, and no much larger clone is one base off.

CDR1 MDHEN and CDR2 SYDVKM were looked up in the germline V gene. Relative to germline, V is 2 bases shorter and J is 4 bases shorter, with 5 bases between their ends. The CDR3 sequence holds 12 residues, the cysteine and phenylalanine included. Only CDR3 DNA is held: 36 bases, read in frame from base 1. This sample was sequenced with an Illumina HiSeq 1500. Using fastp at Q25 and MiXCR, TCRdb reprocessed the public reads and kept productive beta chains. CDR3 protein sequences are deduplicated, and each keeps its most common genes and DNA. For this sample there are fewer than 550,000 distinct CDR3 sequences; around 11% appear just once. Of the sample, more than 8.5% is held by the ten largest clones.

The sample comprised PBMCs. This receptor was obtained from a human donor in good health (CMV status not recorded). Some clones in this sample may be carry-over from other donors' samples. The chain couples TRBV28 to TRBJ2-5; the D gene is unclear. The CDR3 sequence is CASSLAAETQYF. The sequence in DNA is TGTGCCAGCAGTTTAGCCGCAGAGACCCAGTACTTC.